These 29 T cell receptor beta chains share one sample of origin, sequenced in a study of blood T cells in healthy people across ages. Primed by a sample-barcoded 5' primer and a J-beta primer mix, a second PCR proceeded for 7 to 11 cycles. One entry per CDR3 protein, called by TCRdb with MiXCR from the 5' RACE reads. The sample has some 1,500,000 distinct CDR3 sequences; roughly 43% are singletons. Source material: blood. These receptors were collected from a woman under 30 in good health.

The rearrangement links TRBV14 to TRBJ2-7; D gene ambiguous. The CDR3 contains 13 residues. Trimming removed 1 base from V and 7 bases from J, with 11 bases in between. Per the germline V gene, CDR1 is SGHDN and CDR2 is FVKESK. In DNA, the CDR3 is TGTGCCAGCAGCCAAGCTGAGCTGGGTGAGCAGTACTTC. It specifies CASSQAELGEQYF.

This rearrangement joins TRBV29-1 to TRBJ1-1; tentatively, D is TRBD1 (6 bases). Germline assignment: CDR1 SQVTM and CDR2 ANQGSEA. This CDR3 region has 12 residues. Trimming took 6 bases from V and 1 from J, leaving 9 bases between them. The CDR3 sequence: CSVVDRNTEAFF. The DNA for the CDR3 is TGCAGCGTCGTGGACAGGAACACTGAAGCTTTCTTT.

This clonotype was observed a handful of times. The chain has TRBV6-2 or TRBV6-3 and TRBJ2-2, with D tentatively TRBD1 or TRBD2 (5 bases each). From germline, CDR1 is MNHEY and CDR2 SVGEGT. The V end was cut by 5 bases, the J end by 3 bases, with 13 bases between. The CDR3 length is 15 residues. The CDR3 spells CASSIRDRYTGELFF. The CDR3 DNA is TGTGCCAGCAGTATTCGGGACCGATACACCGGGGAGCTGTTTTTT.

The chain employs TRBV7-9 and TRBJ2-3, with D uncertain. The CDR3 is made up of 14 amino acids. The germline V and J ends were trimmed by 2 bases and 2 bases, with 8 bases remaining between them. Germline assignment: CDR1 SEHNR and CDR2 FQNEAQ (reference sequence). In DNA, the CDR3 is TGTGCCAGCAGCTTAACAGTTTACACAGATACGCAGTATTTT. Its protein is CASSLTVYTDTQYF.

CDR3 DNA: TGCAGCGTCGCCACTAGCGGGAGGACCCCCTACAATGAGCAGTTCTTC. It encodes CSVATSGRTPYNEQFF. V usage is TRBV29-1 and J usage is TRBJ2-1; 12 bases are a match to TRBD2. Germline V gives CDR1 SQVTM, CDR2 ANQGSEA. J lost 2 bases, V lost 6 bases, and 8 bases had no gene match. The CDR3 runs 16 residues.

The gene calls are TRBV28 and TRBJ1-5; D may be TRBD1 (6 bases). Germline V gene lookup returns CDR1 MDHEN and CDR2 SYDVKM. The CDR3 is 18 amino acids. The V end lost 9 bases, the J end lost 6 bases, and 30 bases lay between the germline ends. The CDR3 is CARSQAPRRQAASQPQHF. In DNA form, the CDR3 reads TGTGCCAGATCCCAAGCGCCCAGGAGACAGGCGGCAAGTCAGCCCCAGCATTTT.

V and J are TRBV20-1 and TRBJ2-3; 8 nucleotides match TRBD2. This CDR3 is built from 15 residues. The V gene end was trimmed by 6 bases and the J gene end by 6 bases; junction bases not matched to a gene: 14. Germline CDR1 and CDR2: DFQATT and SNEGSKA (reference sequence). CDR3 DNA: TGCAGTGCCGCGGAAGCGGGGGCGCGTTGGGATACGCAGTATTTT. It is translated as CSAAEAGARWDTQYF.

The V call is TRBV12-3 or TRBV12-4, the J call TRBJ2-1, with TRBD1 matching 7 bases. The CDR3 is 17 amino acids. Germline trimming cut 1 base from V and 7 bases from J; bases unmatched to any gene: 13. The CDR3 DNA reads TGTGCCAGCAGTTTAGTTGCTTCAAGGGGGCGTGGGAATGAGCAGTTCTTC. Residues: CASSLVASRGRGNEQFF.

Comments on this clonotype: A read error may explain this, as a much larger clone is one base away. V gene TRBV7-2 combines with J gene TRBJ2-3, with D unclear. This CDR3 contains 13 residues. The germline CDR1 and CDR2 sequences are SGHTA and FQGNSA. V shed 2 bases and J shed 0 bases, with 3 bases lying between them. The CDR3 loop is CASSLQSTDTQYF. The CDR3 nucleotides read TGTGCCAGCAGCTTACAGAGCACAGATACGCAGTATTTT.

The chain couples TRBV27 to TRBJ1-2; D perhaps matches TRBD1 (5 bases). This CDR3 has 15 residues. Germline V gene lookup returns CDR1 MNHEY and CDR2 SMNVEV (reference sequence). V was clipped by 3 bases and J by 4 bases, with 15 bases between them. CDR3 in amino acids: CASSFGLGGGYGYTF. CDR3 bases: TGTGCCAGCAGTTTCGGCTTGGGGGGTGGCTATGGCTACACCTTC.

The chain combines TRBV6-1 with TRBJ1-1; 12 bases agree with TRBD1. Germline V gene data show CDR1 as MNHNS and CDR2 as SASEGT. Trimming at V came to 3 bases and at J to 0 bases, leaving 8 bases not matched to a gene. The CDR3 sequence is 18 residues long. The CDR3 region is CASSDPFRDRGLNTEAFF. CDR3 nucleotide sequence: TGTGCCAGCAGTGATCCCTTCCGGGACAGGGGGCTGAACACTGAAGCTTTCTTT.

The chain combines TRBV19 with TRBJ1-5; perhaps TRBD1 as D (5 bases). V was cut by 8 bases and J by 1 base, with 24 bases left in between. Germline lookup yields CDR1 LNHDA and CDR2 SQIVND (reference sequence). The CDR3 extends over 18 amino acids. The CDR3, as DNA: TGTGCCAGTCAGGGAGGGAGGAGGTGGCAGTCGAGCAATCAGCCCCAGCATTTT. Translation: CASQGGRRWQSSNQPQHF.

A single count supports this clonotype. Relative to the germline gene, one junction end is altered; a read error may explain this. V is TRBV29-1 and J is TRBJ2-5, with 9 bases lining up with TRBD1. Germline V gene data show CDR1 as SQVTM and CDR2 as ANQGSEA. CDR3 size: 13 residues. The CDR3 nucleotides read TGCAGCGTCGTGACAGGGGGGGGCCACGAGCAGCACTTC. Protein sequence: CSVVTGGGHEQHF.

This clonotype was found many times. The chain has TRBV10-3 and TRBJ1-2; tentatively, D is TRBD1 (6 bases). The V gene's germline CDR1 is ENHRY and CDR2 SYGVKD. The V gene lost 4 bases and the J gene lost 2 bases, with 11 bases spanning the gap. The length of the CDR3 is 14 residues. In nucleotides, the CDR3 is TGTGCCATCAGTGTGACACAGGGAAACTATGGCTACACCTTC. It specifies CAISVTQGNYGYTF.

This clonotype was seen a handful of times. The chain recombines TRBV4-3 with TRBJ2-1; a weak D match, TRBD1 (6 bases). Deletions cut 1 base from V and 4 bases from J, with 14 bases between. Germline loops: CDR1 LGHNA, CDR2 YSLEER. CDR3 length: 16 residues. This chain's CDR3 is CASSQVIGTLYNEQFF. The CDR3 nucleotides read TGCGCCAGCAGCCAAGTCATCGGGACACTATACAATGAGCAGTTCTTC.

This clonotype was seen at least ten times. The CDR3 nucleotides read TGCAGTGCTAGAGATGGGGACTCCTACGAGCAGTACTTC. It encodes CSARDGDSYEQYF. This chain uses TRBV20-1 with TRBJ2-7, with unresolved D. V lost 0 bases to trimming and J lost 0 bases, with 6 bases between them. The CDR3 spans 13 residues. Germline V gene sequence: CDR1 DFQATT, CDR2 SNEGSKA (reference sequence).

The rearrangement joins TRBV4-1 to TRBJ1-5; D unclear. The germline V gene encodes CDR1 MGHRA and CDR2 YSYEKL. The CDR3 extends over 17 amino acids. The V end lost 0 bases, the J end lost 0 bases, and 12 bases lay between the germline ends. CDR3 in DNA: TGCGCCAGCAGCCAAGACGGTGGGCAGTTTAGCAATCAGCCCCAGCATTTT. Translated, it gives CASSQDGGQFSNQPQHF.

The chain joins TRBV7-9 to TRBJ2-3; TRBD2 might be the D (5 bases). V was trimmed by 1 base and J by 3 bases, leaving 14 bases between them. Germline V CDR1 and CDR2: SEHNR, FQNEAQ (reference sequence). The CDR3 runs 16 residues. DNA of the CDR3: TGTGCCAGCAGCTTAGGGACTCATCAACCTACAGATACGCAGTATTTT. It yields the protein CASSLGTHQPTDTQYF. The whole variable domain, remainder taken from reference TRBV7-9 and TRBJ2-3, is DTGVSQNPRHKITKRGQNVTFRCDPISEHNRLYWYRQTLGQGPEFLTYFQNEAQLEKSRLLSDRFSAERPKGSFSTLEIQRTEQGDSAMYLCASSLGTHQPTDTQYFGPGTRLTVL.

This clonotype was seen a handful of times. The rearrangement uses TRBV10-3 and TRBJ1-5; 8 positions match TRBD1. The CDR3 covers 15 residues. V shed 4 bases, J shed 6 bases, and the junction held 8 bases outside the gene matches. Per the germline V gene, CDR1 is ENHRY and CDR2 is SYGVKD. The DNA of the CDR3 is TGTGCCATCAGTGGACAGGGGCAGGTTTTTCAGCCCCAGCATTTT. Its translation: CAISGQGQVFQPQHF.

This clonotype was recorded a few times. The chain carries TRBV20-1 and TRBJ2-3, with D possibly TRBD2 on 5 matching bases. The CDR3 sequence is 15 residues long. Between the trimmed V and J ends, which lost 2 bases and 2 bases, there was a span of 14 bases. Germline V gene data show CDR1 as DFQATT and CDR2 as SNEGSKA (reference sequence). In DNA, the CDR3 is TGCAGTGCTAGACCCCGGGAATACTTCACAGATACGCAGTATTTT. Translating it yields CSARPREYFTDTQYF.

Here the CDR3 DNA reads TGTGCCAGCAGTAGGGAGCGGAGCTCCTACAATGAGCAGTACTTC. This codes for CASSRERSSYNEQYF. This chain uses TRBV12-3 or TRBV12-4 with TRBJ2-1, with D possibly matching TRBD2 (5 bases). The tail of the sequence fits TRBJ2-7 better, so the J call may be wrong. CDR3 length: 15 residues.

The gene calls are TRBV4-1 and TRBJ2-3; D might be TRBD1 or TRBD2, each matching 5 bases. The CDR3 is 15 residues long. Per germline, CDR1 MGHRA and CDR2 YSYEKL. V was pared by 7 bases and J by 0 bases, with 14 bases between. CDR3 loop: CASNGASSSTDTQYF. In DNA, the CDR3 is TGCGCCAGCAACGGGGCGTCTTCTAGCACAGATACGCAGTATTTT.

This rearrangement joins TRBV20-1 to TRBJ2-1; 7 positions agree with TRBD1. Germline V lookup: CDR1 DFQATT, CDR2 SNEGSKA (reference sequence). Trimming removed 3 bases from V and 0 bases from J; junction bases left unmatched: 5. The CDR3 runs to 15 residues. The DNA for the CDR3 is TGCAGTGCTAGGAAGGACAGGAGCTCCTACAATGAGCAGTTCTTC. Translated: CSARKDRSSYNEQFF.

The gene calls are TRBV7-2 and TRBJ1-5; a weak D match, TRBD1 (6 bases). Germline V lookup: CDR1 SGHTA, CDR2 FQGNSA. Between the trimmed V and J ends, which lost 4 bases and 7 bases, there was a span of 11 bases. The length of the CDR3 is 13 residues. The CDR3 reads CASSYIQGQPQHF. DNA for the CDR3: TGTGCCAGCAGCTATATACAGGGCCAGCCCCAGCATTTT.

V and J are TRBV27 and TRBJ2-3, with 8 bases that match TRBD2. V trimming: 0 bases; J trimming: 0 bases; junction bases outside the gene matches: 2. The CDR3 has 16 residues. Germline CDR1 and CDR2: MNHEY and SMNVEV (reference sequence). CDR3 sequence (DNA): TGTGCCAGCAGTTTATCGCCTAGCGGGAGCACAGATACGCAGTATTTT. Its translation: CASSLSPSGSTDTQYF.

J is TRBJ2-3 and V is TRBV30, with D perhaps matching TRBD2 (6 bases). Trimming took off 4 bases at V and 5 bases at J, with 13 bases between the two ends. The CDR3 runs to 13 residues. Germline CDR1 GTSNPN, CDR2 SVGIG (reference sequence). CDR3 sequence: CAWNLYSGDTQYF. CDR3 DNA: TGTGCCTGGAATCTATATAGCGGAGATACGCAGTATTTT.

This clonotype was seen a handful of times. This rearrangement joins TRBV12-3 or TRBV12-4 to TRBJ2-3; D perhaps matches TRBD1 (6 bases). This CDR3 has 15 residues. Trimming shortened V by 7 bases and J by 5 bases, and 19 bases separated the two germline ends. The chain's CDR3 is CASTHRRQVVDTQYF. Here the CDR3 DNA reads TGTGCCAGCACCCACCGGAGACAGGTGGTAGATACGCAGTATTTT.

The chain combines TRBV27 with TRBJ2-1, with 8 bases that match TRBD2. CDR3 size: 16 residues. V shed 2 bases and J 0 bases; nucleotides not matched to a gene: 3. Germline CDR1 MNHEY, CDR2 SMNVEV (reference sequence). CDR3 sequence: CASSLRSGDSYNEQFF. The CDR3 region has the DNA TGTGCCAGCAGTTTACGTAGCGGGGACTCCTACAATGAGCAGTTCTTC.

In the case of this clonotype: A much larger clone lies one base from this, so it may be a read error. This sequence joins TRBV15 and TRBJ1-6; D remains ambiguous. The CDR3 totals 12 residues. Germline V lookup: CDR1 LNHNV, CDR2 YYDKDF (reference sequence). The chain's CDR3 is CPVRIYNSPLHF. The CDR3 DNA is TGTCCAGTGCGTATCTATAATTCACCCCTCCACTTT.